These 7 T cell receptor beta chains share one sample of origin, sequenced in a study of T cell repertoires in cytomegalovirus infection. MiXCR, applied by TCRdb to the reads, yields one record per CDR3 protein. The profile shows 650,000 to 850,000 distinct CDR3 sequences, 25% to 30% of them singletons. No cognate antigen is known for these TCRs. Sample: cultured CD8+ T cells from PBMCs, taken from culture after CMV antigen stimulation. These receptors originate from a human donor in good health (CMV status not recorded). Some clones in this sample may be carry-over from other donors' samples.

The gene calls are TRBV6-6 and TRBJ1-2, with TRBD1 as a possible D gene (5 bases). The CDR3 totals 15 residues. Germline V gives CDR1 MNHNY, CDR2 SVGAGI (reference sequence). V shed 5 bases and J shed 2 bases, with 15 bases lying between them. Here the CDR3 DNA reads TGTGCCAGCAGTGATATAACAGGAGTCAACTATGGCTACACCTTC. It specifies CASSDITGVNYGYTF.

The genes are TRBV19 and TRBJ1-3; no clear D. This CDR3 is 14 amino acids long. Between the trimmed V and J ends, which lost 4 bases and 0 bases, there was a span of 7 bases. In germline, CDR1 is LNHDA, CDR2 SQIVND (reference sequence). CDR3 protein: CASSTASSGNTIYF. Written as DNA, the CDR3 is TGTGCCAGTAGTACCGCCAGCTCTGGAAACACCATATATTTT.

The CDR3 spells CASGGQGSGYTF. The CDR3 nucleotides read TGTGCCAGCGGGGGACAGGGTAGTGGCTACACCTTC. V gene TRBV7-9 combines with J gene TRBJ1-2; 9 bases fit TRBD1. This CDR3 contains 12 residues. Germline CDR1 is SEHNR and CDR2 is FQNEAQ (reference sequence). The J segment lost 7 bases and the V segment lost 8 bases, leaving 5 bases of the junction unmatched.

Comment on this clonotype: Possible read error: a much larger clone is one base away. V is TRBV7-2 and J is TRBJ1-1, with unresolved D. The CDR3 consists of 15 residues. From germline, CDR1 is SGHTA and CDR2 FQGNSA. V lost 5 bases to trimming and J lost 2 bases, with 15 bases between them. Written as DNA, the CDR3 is TGTGCCAGCAGCCCGCCCAGGCGGAGTAACACTGAAGCTTTCTTT. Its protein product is CASSPPRRSNTEAFF.

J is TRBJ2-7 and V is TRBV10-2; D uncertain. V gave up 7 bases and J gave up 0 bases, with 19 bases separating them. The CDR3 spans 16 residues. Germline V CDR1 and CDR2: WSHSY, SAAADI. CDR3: CASNELNGPYSYEQYF. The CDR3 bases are TGCGCCAGCAACGAACTTAACGGGCCATACTCCTACGAGCAGTACTTC.

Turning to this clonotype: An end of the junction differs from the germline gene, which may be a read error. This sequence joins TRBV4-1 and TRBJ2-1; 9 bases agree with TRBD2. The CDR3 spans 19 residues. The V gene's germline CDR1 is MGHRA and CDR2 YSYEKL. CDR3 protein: CASGPRAGGTSPTNNEQFF. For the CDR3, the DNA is TGTGCCAGCGGACCCCGGGCGGGGGGGACGTCCCCGACAAACAATGAGCAGTTCTTC.

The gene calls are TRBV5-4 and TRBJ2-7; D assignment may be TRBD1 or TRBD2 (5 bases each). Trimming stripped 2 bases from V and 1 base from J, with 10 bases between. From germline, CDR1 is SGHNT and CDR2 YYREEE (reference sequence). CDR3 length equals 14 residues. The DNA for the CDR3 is TGTGCCAGCAGCTTCGGGGACGGATCCTACGAGCAGTACGTC. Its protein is CASSFGDGSYEQYV.